Presented here are 29 T cell receptor beta chains from one specimen sequenced in a study of blood T cells in healthy people across ages. Primers used in a second PCR of about 6 to 11 cycles were a sample-barcoded 5' primer and a J-beta primer mix. TCRdb called the 5' RACE reads again in MiXCR, with one record for every CDR3 protein. The repertoire holds roughly 1 million distinct CDR3 sequences, with 20% to 25% as singletons. This sample was also put to use in a study of T cells of mothers and their children.

Sequences were obtained from blood. The source of these receptors is a girl aged 2-10 years in good health.

This chain connects TRBV12-5 to TRBJ2-4; maybe TRBD1 (7 bases). The CDR3 is 15 residues long. V was cut by 6 bases and J by 3 bases, with 15 bases left in between. Germline CDR1 LGHNT, CDR2 FRNRAP. For the CDR3, the DNA is TGTGCTAGTGGCTCCTTTCAGGGGGGCAAAAACATTCAGTACTTC. Its protein is CASGSFQGGKNIQYF.

This clonotype showed up just a few times. The chain links TRBV12-3 or TRBV12-4 to TRBJ1-2; D is uncertain. Trimming removed 3 bases from V and 4 bases from J, with 9 bases in between. The CDR3 runs 13 residues. CDR3 in amino acids: CASSFGPGYGYTF. The CDR3, as DNA: TGTGCCAGCAGTTTTGGTCCCGGCTATGGCTACACCTTC.

This clonotype was seen only a few times. The chain joins TRBV6-2 or TRBV6-3 to TRBJ2-7; no clear D. Trimming removed 2 bases from V and 1 base from J, with 6 bases in between. The CDR3 consists of 13 residues. Germline V gives CDR1 MNHEY, CDR2 SVGEGT. The CDR3 loop is CASSYDNSYEQYF. The CDR3 DNA reads TGTGCCAGCAGTTACGACAATTCCTACGAGCAGTACTTC.

This clonotype was observed a few times. The V call is TRBV4-3, the J call TRBJ1-1, with D perhaps matching TRBD1 (5 bases). Deletions cut 0 bases from V and 4 bases from J, with 15 bases between. Germline lookup yields CDR1 LGHNA and CDR2 YSLEER. This CDR3 region has 16 residues. The CDR3 is CASSQDHIGGTTEAFF. CDR3 bases: TGCGCCAGCAGCCAAGATCATATCGGGGGAACCACTGAAGCTTTCTTT.

This clonotype was found a few times. The chain carries TRBV9 and TRBJ2-1; D not resolved. The J call may be mistaken, given a closer DNA end match to TRBJ2-5. Germline CDR1 SGDLS, CDR2 YYNGEE. This CDR3 is 14 amino acids long. DNA for the CDR3: TGTGCCAGCAGCGACGGGCAGTTTGACGAGACCCAGTACTTC. It is translated as CASSDGQFDETQYF.

The J gene is TRBJ2-2, the V gene TRBV3-1; no definite D call. The V gene lost 1 base and the J gene lost 8 bases, with 11 bases spanning the gap. This CDR3 contains 14 residues. Germline V gene sequence: CDR1 LGHDT, CDR2 YNNKEL (reference sequence). CDR3 sequence reads: CASSQGTGEGELFF. DNA of the CDR3: TGTGCCAGCAGCCAAGGGACGGGCGAGGGGGAGCTGTTTTTT.

This clonotype was found a few times. The rearrangement links TRBV20-1 to TRBJ2-7; 9 nucleotides align to TRBD1. V shed 5 bases and J 5 bases; nucleotides not matched to a gene: 10. Germline-derived CDR1 and CDR2 are DFQATT and SNEGSKA (reference sequence). The CDR3 runs to 14 residues. DNA of the CDR3: TGCAGTGCTGTACCGGGACAGGGCAAGAACGAGCAGTACTTC. Translation: CSAVPGQGKNEQYF.

In this sample, this clonotype turned up a few times. V and J are TRBV15 and TRBJ2-7, with 8 bases aligning to TRBD2. The CDR3 is 15 residues long. From germline, CDR1 is LNHNV and CDR2 YYDKDF (reference sequence). V lost 4 bases to trimming and J lost 2 bases; unmatched junction nucleotides: 7. CDR3 in amino acids: CATSNIAGPTYEQYF. The DNA for the CDR3 is TGTGCCACCAGCAACATAGCGGGGCCCACCTACGAGCAGTACTTC.

The V gene is TRBV3-1, the J gene TRBJ2-1; TRBD1 matches at 10 bases. J lost 7 bases, V lost 6 bases, and 9 bases had no gene match. Germline lookup yields CDR1 LGHDT and CDR2 YNNKEL (reference sequence). This CDR3 contains 15 residues. CDR3 sequence (DNA): TGTGCCAGCAGAAAGACAGGGGGCGCCTGGAATGAGCAGTTCTTC. As protein: CASRKTGGAWNEQFF.

This clonotype was recorded at least ten times. This chain uses TRBV7-3 with TRBJ2-5, with 7 bases that match TRBD1. Trimming took 5 bases from V and 3 from J; bases not matched to a gene: 6. This CDR3 has 14 residues. Germline-derived CDR1 and CDR2 are SGHTA and FQGTGA. In DNA, the CDR3 is TGTGCCAGCAGCCCCCTCGGGACAGAAGAGACCCAGTACTTC. Amino acids: CASSPLGTEETQYF.

The chain is built from TRBV5-1 and TRBJ2-5; D call uncertain. The closer fit of TRBJ2-1 to the DNA end suggests the J call may be wrong. Germline CDR1 SGHRS, CDR2 YFSETQ. The CDR3 has 14 amino acids. CDR3 loop: CASSPSLVGNEQFF. In DNA form, the CDR3 reads TGCGCCAGCAGTCCCTCCCTAGTGGGCAATGAGCAGTTCTTC.

The chain recombines TRBV7-9 with TRBJ2-5; D is unclear. Germline V CDR1 and CDR2: SEHNR, FQNEAQ (reference sequence). The CDR3 contains 14 residues. V gave up 4 bases and J gave up 4 bases, with 13 bases separating them. The CDR3 coding sequence is TGTGCCAGCAGCTCTCCGGGCCGACCAGAGACCCAGTACTTC. Translating it yields CASSSPGRPETQYF.

The chain carries TRBV5-5 and TRBJ2-3; TRBD1 might be the D (6 bases). The germline V and J ends were trimmed by 1 base and 3 bases, with 18 bases remaining between them. Germline V gene lookup returns CDR1 SGHKS and CDR2 YYEKEE (reference sequence). The CDR3 totals 17 residues. The CDR3: CASSLFGQSLTTDTQYF. The DNA for the CDR3 is TGTGCCAGCAGCTTGTTTGGACAGTCTCTCACTACAGATACGCAGTATTTT.

V is TRBV29-1 and J is TRBJ2-7; 10 nucleotides agree with TRBD2. J was trimmed by 3 bases and V by 0 bases; bases with no gene match: 8. Per germline, CDR1 SQVTM and CDR2 ANQGSEA. This CDR3 has 16 amino acids. The CDR3 region has the DNA TGCAGCGTTGAAGAAAGGGGACTAGCGACCCACTACGAGCAGTACTTC. Protein: CSVEERGLATHYEQYF.

The chain has TRBV4-2 and TRBJ1-2; D is unresolved. Trimming took 4 bases from V and 4 from J, leaving 13 bases between them. Germline V gene lookup returns CDR1 LGHNA and CDR2 YNFKEQ. The CDR3 has 14 amino acids. Written as DNA, the CDR3 is TGTGCCAGCAGCCTCCCTGTGAAGGGCTATGGCTACACCTTC. Protein: CASSLPVKGYGYTF.

This clonotype was found a few times. This chain joins TRBV13 and TRBJ2-5, with D unresolved. The CDR3 length is 15 residues. The germline CDR1 and CDR2 sequences are PRHDT and FYEKMQ (reference sequence). With 7 bases removed from V and 5 bases from J, the gap between germline ends came to 20 bases. This chain's CDR3 is CASNRTGLSRETQYF. As DNA, the CDR3 is TGTGCCAGCAACCGAACGGGCCTCTCTAGGGAGACCCAGTACTTC.

This clonotype came up a few times. The chain links TRBV29-1 to TRBJ1-1, with D uncertain. CDR3 length equals 14 residues. The V gene lost 0 bases and the J gene lost 7 bases, with 15 bases spanning the gap. CDR1 is SQVTM and CDR2 is ANQGSEA in the germline V gene. The CDR3 protein is CSVEDSAATHEAFF. The CDR3 coding sequence is TGCAGCGTTGAAGATTCGGCAGCTACCCATGAAGCTTTCTTT.

On this clonotype: Germline and junction disagree at one end, which may indicate a read error. The chain recombines TRBV20-1 with TRBJ1-5; D gene uncertain. The CDR3 loop spans 13 amino acids. Germline loops: CDR1 DFQATT, CDR2 SNEGSKA (reference sequence). This chain's CDR3 is CSARDGSNQPRHF. Here the CDR3 DNA reads TGCAGTGCTAGAGATGGGAGTAATCAGCCCCGGCATTTT.

As DNA, the CDR3 is TGTGCCAGCAGCGGGGCCGTTCCGGAAGGTCCACGGGAGGCAGATACGCAGTATTTT. This gives the protein CASSGAVPEGPREADTQYF. The chain recombines TRBV7-9 with TRBJ2-3; 7 nucleotides agree with TRBD2. This CDR3 spans 19 amino acids. CDR1 is SEHNR, CDR2 FQNEAQ, per germline (reference sequence). V lost 5 bases to trimming and J lost 4 bases; unmatched junction nucleotides: 21.

This clonotype has just a few counts. CDR3 sequence reads: CSVGFGGDTQYF. Written as DNA, the CDR3 is TGCAGCGTTGGGTTTGGGGGAGATACGCAGTATTTT. The genes are TRBV29-1 and TRBJ2-3; possibly TRBD1 or TRBD2 for D (5 bases each). V lost 4 bases to trimming and J lost 5 bases, with 10 bases between them. The germline gives CDR1 SQVTM, CDR2 ANQGSEA. The CDR3 totals 12 residues.

The chain combines TRBV10-3 with TRBJ2-3; no clear D gene. Trimming pared 3 bases from V and 0 bases from J, leaving 10 bases between. CDR1 ENHRY and CDR2 SYGVKD come from the germline V gene. The length of the CDR3 is 15 residues. This CDR3 reads CAISEKESSTDTQYF. The CDR3 bases are TGTGCCATCAGTGAAAAGGAATCTAGCACAGATACGCAGTATTTT.

This clonotype turned up a few times. V usage is TRBV27 and J usage is TRBJ2-5, with 11 bases fitting TRBD2. Trimming removed 5 bases from V and 11 bases from J; junction bases left unmatched: 16. Germline CDR1 MNHEY, CDR2 SMNVEV (reference sequence). The CDR3 contains 16 residues. The CDR3 sequence: CASSPRPTTSGNTQYF. CDR3 in DNA: TGTGCCAGCAGTCCCCGACCGACGACTAGCGGGAATACACAGTACTTC.

This clonotype was counted a few times. The chain carries TRBV28 and TRBJ1-5; D may be TRBD1 (5 bases). V was clipped by 6 bases and J by 3 bases, with 21 bases between them. Germline-derived CDR1 and CDR2 are MDHEN and SYDVKM. The CDR3 extends over 17 amino acids. The CDR3 DNA reads as TGTGCCAGCAGCCAAACTCGTGGGGGGGAAGTCAATCAGCCCCAGCATTTT. It is translated as CASSQTRGGEVNQPQHF.

In its sample, this clonotype was seen a few times. The rearrangement joins TRBV20-1 to TRBJ2-3; perhaps TRBD1 as D (5 bases). V was cut by 5 bases and J by 5 bases, with 14 bases left in between. The CDR3 loop spans 13 amino acids. Germline values: CDR1 DFQATT, CDR2 SNEGSKA (reference sequence). CDR3 coding DNA: TGCAGTGCTGCAGGGTCAGCAGGAGATACGCAGTATTTT. This gives the protein CSAAGSAGDTQYF.

This clonotype was seen more than once but under ten times. This sequence joins TRBV27 and TRBJ2-3; D remains unclear. The CDR3 contains 14 residues. Germline lookup yields CDR1 MNHEY and CDR2 SMNVEV (reference sequence). Trimming took off 1 base at V and 2 bases at J, with 7 bases between the two ends. The CDR3 here is CASSLFYLTDTQYF. Here the CDR3 DNA reads TGTGCCAGCAGTTTATTTTATCTCACAGATACGCAGTATTTT.

This rearrangement joins TRBV5-6 to TRBJ2-5; D is unresolved. Trimming stripped 3 bases from V and 4 bases from J, with 16 bases between. Germline loops: CDR1 SGHDT, CDR2 YYEEEE. CDR3 length: 15 amino acids. DNA of the CDR3: TGTGCCAGCAGCTCCTACGACACAGCGTTAGAGACCCAGTACTTC. Its protein product is CASSSYDTALETQYF.

The chain couples TRBV12-3 or TRBV12-4 to TRBJ2-3, with D possibly TRBD2 on 5 matching bases. V was shortened by 4 bases and J by 9 bases, with 23 bases between the two germline ends. The CDR3 is made up of 16 amino acids. The CDR3 coding sequence is TGTGCCAGCAGTTCCTTGGACTGGCCTAGATCGATCACGCAGTATTTT. This codes for CASSSLDWPRSITQYF.

The chain is built from TRBV28 and TRBJ2-7; no clear D. Trimming took 2 bases from V and 6 from J, leaving 11 bases between them. In germline, CDR1 is MDHEN, CDR2 SYDVKM. This CDR3 region has 13 residues. The CDR3 reads CASSLLGAAEQYF. The CDR3 nucleotides are TGTGCCAGCAGTTTACTAGGAGCAGCCGAGCAGTACTTC.

This clonotype was observed a few times. This chain joins TRBV4-3 and TRBJ2-1; 11 bases fit TRBD2. The germline CDR1 and CDR2 sequences are LGHNA and YSLEER. The CDR3 runs to 16 residues. V lost 0 bases, J lost 4 bases, and 2 bases stayed unmatched. The CDR3 spells CASSQDPSGGYNEQFF. The CDR3 nucleotides are TGCGCCAGCAGCCAAGACCCTAGCGGGGGGTACAATGAGCAGTTCTTC.